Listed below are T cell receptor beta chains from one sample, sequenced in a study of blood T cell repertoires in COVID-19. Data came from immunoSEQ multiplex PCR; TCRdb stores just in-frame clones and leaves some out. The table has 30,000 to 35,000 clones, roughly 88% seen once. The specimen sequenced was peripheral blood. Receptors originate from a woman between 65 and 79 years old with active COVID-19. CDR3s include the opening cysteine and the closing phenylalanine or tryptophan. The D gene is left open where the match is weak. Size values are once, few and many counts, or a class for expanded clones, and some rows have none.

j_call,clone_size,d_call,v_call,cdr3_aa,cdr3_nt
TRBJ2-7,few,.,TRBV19,CASSIGGFDSYEQYF,TGTGCCAGTAGTATTGGCGGGTTTGACTCCTACGAGCAGTACTTC
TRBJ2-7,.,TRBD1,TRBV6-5,CASGRQGVYEQYF,TGTGCCAGCGGCCGACAGGGAGTATACGAGCAGTACTTC
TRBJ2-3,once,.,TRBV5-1,CASSLLRGTDTQYF,TGCGCCAGCAGCTTGCTACGGGGCACAGATACGCAGTATTTT
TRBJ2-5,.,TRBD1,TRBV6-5,CASGWTGEVETQYF,TGTGCCAGCGGATGGACAGGGGAGGTGGAGACCCAGTACTTC
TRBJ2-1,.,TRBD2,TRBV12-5,CASGPSGGAYEQFF,TGTGCTAGTGGCCCTAGCGGGGGGGCATATGAGCAGTTCTTC
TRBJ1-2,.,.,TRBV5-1,CASGGENYGYTF,TGCGCCAGCGGCGGAGAGAACTATGGCTACACCTTC
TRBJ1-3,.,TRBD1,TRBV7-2,CASSPGTAPGNTIYF,TGTGCCAGCAGCCCCGGGACAGCTCCTGGAAACACCATATATTTT
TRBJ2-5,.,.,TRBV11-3,CASSLSKTQYF,TGTGCCAGCAGCTTATCTAAGACCCAGTACTTC
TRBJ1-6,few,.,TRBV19,CASWQGNNSPLHF,TGTGCCAGTTGGCAGGGGAATAATTCACCCCTCCACTTT
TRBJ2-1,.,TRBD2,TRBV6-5,CASSRRGGLNEQFF,TGTGCCAGCAGTAGGCGGGGGGGATTGAATGAGCAGTTCTTC
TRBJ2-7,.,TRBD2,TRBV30,CAWSPGVAGVEKQYF,TGTGCCTGGAGCCCAGGAGTAGCGGGGGTCGAGAAGCAGTACTTC
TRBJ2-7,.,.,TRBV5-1,CASSLTYSGLQSEQYF,TGCGCCAGCAGCTTGACCTATTCAGGGCTACAATCCGAGCAGTACTTC
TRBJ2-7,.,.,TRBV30,CAWRERGGWYEQYF,TGTGCCTGGAGAGAAAGGGGGGGATGGTACGAGCAGTACTTC
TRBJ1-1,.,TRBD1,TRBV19,CASSLQGADTEAFF,TGTGCCAGTAGTTTACAGGGGGCTGACACTGAAGCTTTCTTT
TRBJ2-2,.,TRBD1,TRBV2,CASGGTGLTGELFF,TGTGCCAGCGGTGGGACAGGGTTAACCGGGGAGCTGTTTTTT
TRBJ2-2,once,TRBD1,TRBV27,CASKTSGTGWTGELFF,TGTGCCAGCAAAACCTCCGGGACAGGGTGGACCGGGGAGCTGTTTTTT
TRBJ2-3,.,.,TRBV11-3,CASSLLYTDTQYF,TGTGCCAGCAGCTTACTTTACACAGATACGCAGTATTTT
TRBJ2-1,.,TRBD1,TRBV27,CASSPRTGRNEQFF,TGTGCCAGCAGTCCGCGGACAGGTCGGAATGAGCAGTTCTTC
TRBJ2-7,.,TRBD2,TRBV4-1,CASSLTPTSGGLEQYF,TGCGCCAGCAGCCTCACACCGACTAGCGGGGGGCTCGAGCAGTACTTC
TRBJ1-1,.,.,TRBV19,CASRFNLRGKTLSEAFF,TGTGCCAGTCGATTTAACCTACGGGGGAAGACTCTATCTGAAGCTTTCTTT
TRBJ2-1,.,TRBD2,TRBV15,CATSREWGGGNEQFF,TGTGCCACCAGCAGAGAATGGGGGGGAGGCAATGAGCAGTTCTTC
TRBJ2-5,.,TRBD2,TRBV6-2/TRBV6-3,CASTPRAGRGSQYF,TGTGCCAGCACCCCCCGGGCAGGGAGGGGTTCCCAGTACTTC
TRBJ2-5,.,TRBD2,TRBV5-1,CASSLGSGGQETQYF,TGCGCCAGCAGCTTGGGTTCCGGGGGGCAAGAGACCCAGTACTTC
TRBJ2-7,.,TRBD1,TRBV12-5,CASGASDRGYEQYF,TGTGCTAGTGGTGCCTCCGACAGGGGCTACGAGCAGTACTTC
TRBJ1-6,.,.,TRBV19,CASSIGANSPLHF,TGTGCCAGTAGTATAGGAGCGAATTCACCCCTCCACTTT
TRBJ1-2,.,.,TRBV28,CASSLSQNYGYTF,TGTGCCAGCAGTTTATCCCAGAACTATGGCTACACCTTC
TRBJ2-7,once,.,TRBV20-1,CSGERGEQYF,TGCAGTGGAGAAAGGGGCGAGCAGTACTTC
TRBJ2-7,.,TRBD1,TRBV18,CASSPGTGVSYEQYF,TGTGCCAGCTCACCAGGGACAGGGGTGTCCTACGAGCAGTACTTC
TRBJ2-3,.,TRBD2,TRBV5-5,CASSFRLAAERNTQYF,TGTGCCAGCAGCTTCCGACTAGCGGCGGAAAGAAATACGCAGTATTTT
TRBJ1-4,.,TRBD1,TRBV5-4,CASSLGYRGNEKLFF,TGTGCCAGCAGCTTGGGTTACAGGGGAAATGAAAAACTGTTTTTT
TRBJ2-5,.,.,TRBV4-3,CASSLRQQETQYF,TGCGCCAGCAGCCTCCGACAGCAAGAGACCCAGTACTTC
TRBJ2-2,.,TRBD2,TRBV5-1,CASSWTSNTGELFF,TGCGCCAGCAGCTGGACTAGCAACACCGGGGAGCTGTTTTTT
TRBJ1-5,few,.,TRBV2,CASSFTGFMSQPQHF,TGTGCCAGCAGCTTTACGGGATTTATGAGTCAGCCCCAGCATTTT
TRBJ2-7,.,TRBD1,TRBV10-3,CAIRPGQAVDEQYF,TGTGCCATCAGACCGGGACAGGCTGTCGACGAGCAGTACTTC
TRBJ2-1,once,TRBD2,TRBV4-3,CASSQDWGTSVNEQFF,TGCGCCAGCAGCCAAGATTGGGGGACTAGCGTAAATGAGCAGTTCTTC
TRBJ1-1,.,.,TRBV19,CASQGWGGEAFF,TGTGCCAGTCAAGGGTGGGGAGGTGAAGCTTTCTTT
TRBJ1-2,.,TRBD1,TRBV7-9,CASSPRQGNYGYTF,TGTGCCAGCAGCCCCAGACAGGGCAACTATGGCTACACCTTC
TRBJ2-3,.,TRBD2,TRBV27,CASSSLAGNTDTQYF,TGTGCCAGCAGTTCACTAGCGGGCAACACAGATACGCAGTATTTT
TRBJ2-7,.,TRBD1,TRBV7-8,CASSLGQVYEQYF,TGTGCCAGCAGCCTAGGACAGGTTTACGAGCAGTACTTC
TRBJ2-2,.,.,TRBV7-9,CASSSFRGRPGELFF,TGTGCCAGCAGCTCTTTCAGGGGTAGACCCGGGGAGCTGTTTTTT
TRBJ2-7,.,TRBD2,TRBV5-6,CASSPRAGGETYEQYF,TGTGCCAGCAGCCCCAGGGCGGGGGGCGAGACCTACGAGCAGTACTTC
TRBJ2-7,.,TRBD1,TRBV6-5,CASSYGQGDYEQYF,TGTGCCAGCAGTTACGGACAGGGCGACTACGAGCAGTACTTC
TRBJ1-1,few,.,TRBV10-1,CASSESGGSEAFF,TGCGCCAGCAGTGAGTCCGGCGGAAGTGAAGCTTTCTTT
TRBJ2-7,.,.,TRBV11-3,CASSRNRRPYEQYF,TGTGCCAGCAGCCGGAACAGGCGGCCCTACGAGCAGTACTTC
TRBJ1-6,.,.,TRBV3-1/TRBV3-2,CASSQGRRAGDSPLHF,TGTGCCAGCAGCCAAGGCCGGCGGGCAGGCGATTCACCCCTCCACTTT
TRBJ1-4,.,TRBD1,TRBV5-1,CASSSTGDNEKLFF,TGCGCCAGCAGCTCGACAGGGGATAATGAAAAACTGTTTTTT
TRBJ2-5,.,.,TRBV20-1,CSASGAYHQETQYF,TGCAGTGCTAGTGGGGCCTATCACCAAGAGACCCAGTACTTC
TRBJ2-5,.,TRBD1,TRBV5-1,CASSPFTPGTGLVETQYF,TGCGCCAGCAGCCCCTTCACCCCAGGGACAGGGCTGGTAGAGACCCAGTACTTC